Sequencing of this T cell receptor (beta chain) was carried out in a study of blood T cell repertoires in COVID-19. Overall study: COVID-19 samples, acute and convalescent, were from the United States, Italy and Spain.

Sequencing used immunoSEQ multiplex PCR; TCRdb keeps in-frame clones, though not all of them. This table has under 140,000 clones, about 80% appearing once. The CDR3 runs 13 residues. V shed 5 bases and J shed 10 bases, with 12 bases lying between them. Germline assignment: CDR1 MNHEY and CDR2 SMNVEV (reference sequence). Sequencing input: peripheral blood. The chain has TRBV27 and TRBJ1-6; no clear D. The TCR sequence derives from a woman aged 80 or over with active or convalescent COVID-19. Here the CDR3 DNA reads TGTGCCAGCAGTCTTTGGGGAGTATCACCCCTCCACTTT. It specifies CASSLWGVSPLHF.